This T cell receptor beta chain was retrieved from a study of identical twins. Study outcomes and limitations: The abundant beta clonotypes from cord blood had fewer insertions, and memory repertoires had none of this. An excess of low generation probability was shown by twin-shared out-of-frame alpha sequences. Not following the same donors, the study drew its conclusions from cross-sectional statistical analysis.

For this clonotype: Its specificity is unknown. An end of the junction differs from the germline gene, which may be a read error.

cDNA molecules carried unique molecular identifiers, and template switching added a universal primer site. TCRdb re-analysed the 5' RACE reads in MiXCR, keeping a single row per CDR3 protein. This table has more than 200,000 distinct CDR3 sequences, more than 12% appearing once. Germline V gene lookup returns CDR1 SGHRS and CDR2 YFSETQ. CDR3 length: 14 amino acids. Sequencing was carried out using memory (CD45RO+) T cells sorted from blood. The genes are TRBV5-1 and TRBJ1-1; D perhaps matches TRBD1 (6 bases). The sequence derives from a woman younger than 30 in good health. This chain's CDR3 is CASSYRQVDTQAFF. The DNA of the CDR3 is TGCGCCAGCAGCTACCGACAGGTTGACACTCAAGCTTTCTTT.